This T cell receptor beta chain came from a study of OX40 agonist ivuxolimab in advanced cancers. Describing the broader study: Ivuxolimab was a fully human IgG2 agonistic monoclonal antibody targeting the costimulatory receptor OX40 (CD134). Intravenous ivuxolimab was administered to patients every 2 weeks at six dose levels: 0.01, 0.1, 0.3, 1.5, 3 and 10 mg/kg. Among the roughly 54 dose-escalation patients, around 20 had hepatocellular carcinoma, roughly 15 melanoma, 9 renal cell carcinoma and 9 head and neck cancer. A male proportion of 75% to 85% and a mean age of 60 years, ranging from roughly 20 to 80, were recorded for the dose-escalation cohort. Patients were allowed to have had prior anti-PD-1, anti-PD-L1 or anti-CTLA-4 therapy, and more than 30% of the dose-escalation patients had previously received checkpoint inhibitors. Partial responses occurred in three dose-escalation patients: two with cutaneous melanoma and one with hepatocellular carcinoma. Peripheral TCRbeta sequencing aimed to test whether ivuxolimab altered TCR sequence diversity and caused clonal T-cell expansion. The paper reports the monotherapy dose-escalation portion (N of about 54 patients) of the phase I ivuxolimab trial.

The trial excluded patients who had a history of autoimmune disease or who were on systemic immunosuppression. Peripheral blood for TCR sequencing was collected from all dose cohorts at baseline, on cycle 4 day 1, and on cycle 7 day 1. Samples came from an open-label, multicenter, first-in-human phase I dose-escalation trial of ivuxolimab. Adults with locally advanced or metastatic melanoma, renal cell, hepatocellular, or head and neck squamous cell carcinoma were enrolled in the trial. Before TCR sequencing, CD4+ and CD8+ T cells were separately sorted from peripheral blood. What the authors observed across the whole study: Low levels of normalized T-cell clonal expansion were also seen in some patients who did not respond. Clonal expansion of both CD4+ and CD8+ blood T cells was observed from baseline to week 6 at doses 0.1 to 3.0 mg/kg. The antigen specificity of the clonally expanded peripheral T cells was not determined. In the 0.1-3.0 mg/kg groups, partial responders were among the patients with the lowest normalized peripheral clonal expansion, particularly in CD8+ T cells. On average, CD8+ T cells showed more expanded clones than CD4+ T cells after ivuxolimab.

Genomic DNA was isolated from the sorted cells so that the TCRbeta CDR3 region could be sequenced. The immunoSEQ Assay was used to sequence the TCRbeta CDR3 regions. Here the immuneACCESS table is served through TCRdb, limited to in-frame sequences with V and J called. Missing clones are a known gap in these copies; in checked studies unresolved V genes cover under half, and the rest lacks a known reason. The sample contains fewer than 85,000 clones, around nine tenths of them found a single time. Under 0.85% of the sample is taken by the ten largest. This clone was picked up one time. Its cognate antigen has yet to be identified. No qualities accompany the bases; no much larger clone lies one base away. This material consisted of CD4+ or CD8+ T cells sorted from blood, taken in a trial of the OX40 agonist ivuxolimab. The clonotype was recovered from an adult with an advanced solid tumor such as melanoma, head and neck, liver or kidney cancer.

The CDR3 protein is CASRTAGTDTQYF. The DNA sequence is TGTGCCAGCAGAACAGCGGGGACAGATACGCAGTATTTT. The chain is made from TRBV27 and TRBJ2-3; 7 middle bases align to TRBD2. After removal of 6 bases from V and 3 bases from J, the junction retains 3 bases not matched to a gene. Reading from cysteine to phenylalanine, the CDR3 counts 13 amino acids. The only DNA kept is the CDR3, 39 bases in frame from the first base. Based on the germline V gene (reference sequence), the CDR1 and CDR2 sequences are MNHEY and SMNVEV.